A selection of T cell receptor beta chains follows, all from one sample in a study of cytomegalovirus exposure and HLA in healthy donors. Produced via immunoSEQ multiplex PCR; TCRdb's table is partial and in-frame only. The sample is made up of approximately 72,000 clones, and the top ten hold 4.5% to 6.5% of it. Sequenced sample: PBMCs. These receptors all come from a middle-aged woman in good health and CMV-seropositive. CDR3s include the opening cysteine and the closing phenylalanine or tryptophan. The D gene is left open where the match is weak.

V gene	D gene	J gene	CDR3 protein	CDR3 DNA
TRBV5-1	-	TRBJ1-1	CASRRVASANTEAFF	TGCGCCAGCAGGAGGGTGGCTTCCGCGAACACTGAAGCTTTCTTT
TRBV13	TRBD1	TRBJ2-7	CASSSKQGAGEQYF	TGTGCCAGCAGCTCCAAACAGGGGGCTGGCGAGCAGTACTTC
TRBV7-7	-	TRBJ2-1	CASSLGSPSYNEQFF	TGTGCTAGCAGCTTAGGTTCCCCCAGCTACAATGAGCAGTTCTTC
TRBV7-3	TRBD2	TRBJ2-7	CASSLTAGVTYEQYF	TGTGCCAGCAGCTTAACAGCGGGGGTGACCTACGAGCAGTACTTC
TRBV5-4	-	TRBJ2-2	CASSSPAVNTGELFF	TGTGCCAGCAGCTCCCCAGCGGTGAACACCGGGGAGCTGTTTTTT
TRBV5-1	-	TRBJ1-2	CASSPGDYGYTF	TGCGCCAGCAGCCCCGGGGACTATGGCTACACCTTC
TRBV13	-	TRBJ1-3	CASSLDGSSGNTIYF	TGTGCCAGCAGCTTAGATGGTAGCTCTGGAAACACCATATATTTT
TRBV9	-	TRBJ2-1	CASSPTENEQFF	TGTGCCAGCAGCCCCACTGAAAATGAGCAGTTCTTC
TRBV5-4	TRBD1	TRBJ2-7	CASSDYRGSYEQYF	TGTGCCAGCAGCGATTACAGGGGTTCCTACGAGCAGTACTTC
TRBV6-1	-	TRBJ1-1	CASSEARQGRIRDTEAFF	TGTGCCAGCAGTGAAGCGAGGCAGGGGCGAATAAGGGACACTGAAGCTTTCTTT
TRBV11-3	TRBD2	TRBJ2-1	CASSPGGRNEQFF	TGTGCCAGCAGCCCGGGGGGAAGGAATGAGCAGTTCTTC
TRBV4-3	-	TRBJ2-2	CASSQVRNTGELFF	TGCGCCAGCAGCCAAGTGAGGAACACCGGGGAGCTGTTTTTT
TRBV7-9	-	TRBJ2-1	CASNGPLSYNEQFF	TGTGCCAGCAACGGTCCACTCTCCTACAATGAGCAGTTCTTC
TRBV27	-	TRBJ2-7	CASSLPDNSYEQYF	TGTGCCAGCAGTCTACCAGACAATTCCTACGAGCAGTACTTC
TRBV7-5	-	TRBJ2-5	CARSLWTRKETQYF	TGTGCCAGAAGCCTCTGGACTAGAAAGGAGACCCAGTACTTC
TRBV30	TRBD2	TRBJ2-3	CAWRLTSGATDTQYF	TGTGCCTGGAGATTAACTAGCGGGGCCACAGATACGCAGTATTTT
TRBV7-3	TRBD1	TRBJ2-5	CASSRQGYQETQYF	TGTGCCAGCAGCCGACAGGGGTACCAAGAGACCCAGTACTTC
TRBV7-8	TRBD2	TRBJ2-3	CASSLESAGGGGTDTQYF	TGTGCCAGCAGCTTAGAAAGCGCCGGGGGAGGGGGCACAGATACGCAGTATTTT
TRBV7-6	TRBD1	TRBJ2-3	CASSPTGGAGDTQYF	TGTGCCAGCAGCCCCACAGGGGGCGCAGGAGATACGCAGTATTTT
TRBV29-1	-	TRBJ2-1	CSVEGQGYDNEQFF	TGCAGCGTTGAGGGGCAGGGGTATGACAATGAGCAGTTCTTC